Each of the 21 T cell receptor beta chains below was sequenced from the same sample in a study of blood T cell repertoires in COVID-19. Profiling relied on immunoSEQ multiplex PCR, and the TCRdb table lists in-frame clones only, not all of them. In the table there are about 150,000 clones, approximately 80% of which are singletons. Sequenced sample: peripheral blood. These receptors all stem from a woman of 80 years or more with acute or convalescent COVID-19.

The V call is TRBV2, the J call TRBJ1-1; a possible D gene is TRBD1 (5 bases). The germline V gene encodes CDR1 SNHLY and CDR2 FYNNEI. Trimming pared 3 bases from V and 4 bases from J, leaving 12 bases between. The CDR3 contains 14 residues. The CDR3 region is CASSDQGGGTEAFF. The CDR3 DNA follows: TGTGCCAGCAGTGACCAGGGCGGGGGCACTGAAGCTTTCTTT.

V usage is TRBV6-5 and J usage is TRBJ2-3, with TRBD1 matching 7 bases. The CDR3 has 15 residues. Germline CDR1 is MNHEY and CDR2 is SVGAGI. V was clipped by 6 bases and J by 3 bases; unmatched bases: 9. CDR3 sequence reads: CASRPRDSSTDTQYF. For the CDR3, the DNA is TGTGCCAGCAGACCCCGGGACAGTTCAACAGATACGCAGTATTTT.

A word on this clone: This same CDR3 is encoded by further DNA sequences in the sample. CDR3 sequence (DNA): TGCGCCAGCAGCTTTGGCGGCTACACAGATACGCAGTATTTT. The encoded protein is CASSFGGYTDTQYF. The chain recombines TRBV5-1 with TRBJ2-3, with D unresolved. This CDR3 is built from 14 residues. Germline CDR1 and CDR2: SGHRS and YFSETQ. V was clipped by 2 bases and J by 2 bases, with 9 bases between them.

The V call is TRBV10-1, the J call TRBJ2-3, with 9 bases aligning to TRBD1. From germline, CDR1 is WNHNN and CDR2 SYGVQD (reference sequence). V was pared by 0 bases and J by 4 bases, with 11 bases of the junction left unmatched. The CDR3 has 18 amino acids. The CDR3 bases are TGCGCCAGCAGTGAGTCGACGGGACAGGGAAGAAGCCCAGATACGCAGTATTTT. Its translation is CASSESTGQGRSPDTQYF.

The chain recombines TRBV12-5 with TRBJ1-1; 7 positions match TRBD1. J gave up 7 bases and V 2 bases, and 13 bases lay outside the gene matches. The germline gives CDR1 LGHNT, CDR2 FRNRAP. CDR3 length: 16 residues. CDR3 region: CASGLTSGTVSFEAFF. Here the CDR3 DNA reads TGTGCTAGTGGTTTGACCTCCGGGACAGTAAGCTTTGAAGCTTTCTTT.

CDR3 DNA: TGTGCCAGCAGTGAGTTCAGGGGGCAAGGGAATCAGCCCCAGCATTTT. Residues: CASSEFRGQGNQPQHF. This chain links TRBV6-1 with TRBJ1-5, with TRBD1 matching 8 bases. The J segment lost 4 bases and the V segment lost 3 bases, leaving 8 bases of the junction unmatched. The germline V gene has CDR1 MNHNS and CDR2 SASEGT. The CDR3 extends over 16 amino acids.

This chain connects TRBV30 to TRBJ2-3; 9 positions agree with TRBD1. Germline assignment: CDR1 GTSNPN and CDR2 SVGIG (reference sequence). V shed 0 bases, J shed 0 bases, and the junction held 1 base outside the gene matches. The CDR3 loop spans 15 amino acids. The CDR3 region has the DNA TGTGCCTGGAGTGTGGGGACAGGGAGCACAGATACGCAGTATTTT. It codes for CAWSVGTGSTDTQYF.

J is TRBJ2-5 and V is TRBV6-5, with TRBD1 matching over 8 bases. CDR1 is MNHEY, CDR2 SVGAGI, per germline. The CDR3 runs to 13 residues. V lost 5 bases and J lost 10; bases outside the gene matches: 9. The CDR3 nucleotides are TGTGCCAGCAGTCCGGCCGGGACAGGAAGCCAGTACTTC. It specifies CASSPAGTGSQYF.

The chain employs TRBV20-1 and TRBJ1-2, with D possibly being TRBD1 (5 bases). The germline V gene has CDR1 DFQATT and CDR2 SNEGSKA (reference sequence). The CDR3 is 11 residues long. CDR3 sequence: CRPGGLNGYTF. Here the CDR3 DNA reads TGCAGGCCGGGGGGGTTAAATGGCTACACCTTC.

CDR3: CASTWTGFNYGYTF. The CDR3 DNA follows: TGTGCCAGCACCTGGACAGGATTTAACTATGGCTACACCTTC. The chain recombines TRBV6-5 with TRBJ1-2, with TRBD1 matching 7 bases. Unmatched junction bases numbered 6, after V lost 7 bases and J lost 1 base. The CDR3 loop spans 14 amino acids. CDR1 and CDR2 (germline): MNHEY, SVGAGI.

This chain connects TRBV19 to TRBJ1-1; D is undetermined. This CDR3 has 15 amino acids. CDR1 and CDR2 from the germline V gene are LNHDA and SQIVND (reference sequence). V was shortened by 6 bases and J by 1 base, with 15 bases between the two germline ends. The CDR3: CASRVSSAGNTEAFF. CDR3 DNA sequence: TGTGCCAGTAGAGTATCCTCCGCGGGGAACACTGAAGCTTTCTTT.

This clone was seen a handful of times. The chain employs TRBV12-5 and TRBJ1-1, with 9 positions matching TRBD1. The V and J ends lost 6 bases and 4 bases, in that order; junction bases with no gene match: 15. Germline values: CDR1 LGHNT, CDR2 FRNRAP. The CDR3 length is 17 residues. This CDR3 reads CASGRYTGGGGSTEAFF. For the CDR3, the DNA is TGTGCTAGTGGACGTTATACAGGGGGCGGTGGGAGCACTGAAGCTTTCTTT.

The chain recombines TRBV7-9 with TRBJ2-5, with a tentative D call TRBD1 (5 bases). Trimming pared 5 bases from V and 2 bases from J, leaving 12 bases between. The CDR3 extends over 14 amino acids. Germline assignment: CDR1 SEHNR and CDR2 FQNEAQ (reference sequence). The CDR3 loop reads CASSKGRAQETQYF. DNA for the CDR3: TGTGCCAGCAGCAAAGGCAGGGCACAAGAGACCCAGTACTTC.

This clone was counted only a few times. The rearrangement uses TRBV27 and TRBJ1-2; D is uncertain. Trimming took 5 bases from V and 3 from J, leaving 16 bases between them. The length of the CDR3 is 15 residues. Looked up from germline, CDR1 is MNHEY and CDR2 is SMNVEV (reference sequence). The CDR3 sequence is CASSPLSGSYYGYTF. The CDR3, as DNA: TGTGCCAGCAGTCCCTTGTCGGGATCTTACTATGGCTACACCTTC.

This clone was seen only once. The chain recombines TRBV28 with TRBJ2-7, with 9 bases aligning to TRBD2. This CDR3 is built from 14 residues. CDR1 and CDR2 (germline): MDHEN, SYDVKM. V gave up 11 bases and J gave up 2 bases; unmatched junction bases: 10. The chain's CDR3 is CAARAGGETYEQYF. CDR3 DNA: TGTGCCGCCCGGGCGGGAGGGGAAACCTACGAGCAGTACTTC.

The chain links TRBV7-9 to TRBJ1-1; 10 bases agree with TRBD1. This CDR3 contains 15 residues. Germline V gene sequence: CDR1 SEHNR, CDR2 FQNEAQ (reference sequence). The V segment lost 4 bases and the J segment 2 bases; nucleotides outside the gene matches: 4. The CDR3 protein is CASSSGTGVNTEAFF. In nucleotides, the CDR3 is TGTGCCAGCAGCTCCGGGACAGGGGTAAACACTGAAGCTTTCTTT. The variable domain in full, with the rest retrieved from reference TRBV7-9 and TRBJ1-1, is DTGVSQNPRHKITKRGQNVTFRCDPISEHNRLYWYRQTLGQGPEFLTYFQNEAQLEKSRLLSDRFSAERPKGSFSTLEIQRTEQGDSAMYLCASSSGTGVNTEAFFGQGTRLTVV.

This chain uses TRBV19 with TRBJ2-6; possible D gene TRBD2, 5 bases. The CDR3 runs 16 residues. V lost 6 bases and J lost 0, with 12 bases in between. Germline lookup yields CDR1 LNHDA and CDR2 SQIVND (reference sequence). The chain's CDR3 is CASSRGFYSGANVLTF. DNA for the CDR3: TGTGCCAGTAGCCGGGGTTTCTACTCTGGGGCCAACGTCCTGACTTTC. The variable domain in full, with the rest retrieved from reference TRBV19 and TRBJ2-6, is DGGITQSPKYLFRKEGQNVTLSCEQNLNHDAMYWYRQDPGQGLRLIYYSQIVNDFQKGDIAEGYSVSREKKESFPLTVTSAQKNPTAFYLCASSRGFYSGANVLTFGAGSRLTVL.

CDR3 bases: TGTGCCAGCGAGGGGGTTGACTCCTACGAGCAGTACTTC. Encoded protein: CASEGVDSYEQYF. The chain is built from TRBV12-3 or TRBV12-4 and TRBJ2-7, with D perhaps matching TRBD1 (6 bases). The CDR3 is 13 residues long. The V end was cut by 8 bases, the J end by 0 bases, with 11 bases between.

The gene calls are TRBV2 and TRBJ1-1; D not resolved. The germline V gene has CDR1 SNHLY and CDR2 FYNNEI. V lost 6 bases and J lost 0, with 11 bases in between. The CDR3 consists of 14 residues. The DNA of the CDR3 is TGTGCCAGCAGCATCCGGACTGTGAACACTGAAGCTTTCTTT. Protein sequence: CASSIRTVNTEAFF. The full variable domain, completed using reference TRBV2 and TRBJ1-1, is EPEVTQTPSHQVTQMGQEVILRCVPISNHLYFYWYRQILGQKVEFLVSFYNNEISEKSEIFDDQFSVERPDGSNFTLKIRSTKLEDSAMYFCASSIRTVNTEAFFGQGTRLTVV.

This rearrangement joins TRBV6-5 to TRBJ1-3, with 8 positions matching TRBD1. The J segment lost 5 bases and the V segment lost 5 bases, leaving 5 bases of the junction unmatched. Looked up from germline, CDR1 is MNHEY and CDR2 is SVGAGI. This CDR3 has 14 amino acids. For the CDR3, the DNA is TGTGCCAGCAGTCAGGACAGGGCACGAAACACCATATATTTT. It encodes CASSQDRARNTIYF.

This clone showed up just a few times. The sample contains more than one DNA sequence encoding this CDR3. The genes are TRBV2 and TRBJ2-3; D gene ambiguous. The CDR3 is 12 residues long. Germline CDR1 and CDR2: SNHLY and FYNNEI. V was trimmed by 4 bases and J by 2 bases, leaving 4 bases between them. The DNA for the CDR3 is TGTGCCAGCAGTGCCATCACAGATACGCAGTATTTT. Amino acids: CASSAITDTQYF.